This entry lists 5 T cell receptor beta chains sequenced from one sample in a study of T-cell reconstitution after alpha-beta-depleted transplantation in children. TCRbeta library preparation incorporated unique molecular identifiers. A single record per CDR3 protein comes from TCRdb applying MiXCR to the PCR reads. Here the sample spans about 200,000 distinct CDR3 sequences, 5.5% to 7% being singletons. Sequences were derived from PBMCs, sampled before TCRalphabeta/CD19-depleted stem cell transplant. The origin of the receptors is a boy between 2 and 10 years old with acute lymphoblastic leukemia, due to receive a stem cell transplant.

This clonotype has a count of ten or more. This chain uses TRBV12-3 or TRBV12-4 with TRBJ2-2, with D unclear. V was clipped by 3 bases and J by 0 bases, with 5 bases between them. The CDR3 runs 14 residues. CDR3 sequence reads: CASSFLANTGELFF. As DNA, the CDR3 is TGTGCCAGCAGTTTCTTAGCGAACACCGGGGAGCTGTTTTTT.

This clonotype came up many times. The rearrangement links TRBV12-3 or TRBV12-4 to TRBJ2-1; D ambiguous. V lost 3 bases and J lost 8, with 11 bases in between. CDR3 length: 13 residues. CDR3 amino acids: CASSFQDLDEQFF. CDR3 in DNA: TGTGCCAGCAGTTTTCAGGATTTGGATGAGCAGTTCTTC.

This clonotype was seen at least ten times. The chain joins TRBV29-1 to TRBJ2-3; D perhaps matches TRBD2 (7 bases). Germline-derived CDR1 and CDR2 are SQVTM and ANQGSEA. The V end lost 2 bases, the J end lost 5 bases, and 17 bases lay between the germline ends. The CDR3 is 15 residues long. The CDR3 spells CSVEWAGAQGDTQYF. The CDR3 coding sequence is TGCAGCGTTGAATGGGCGGGGGCGCAAGGAGATACGCAGTATTTT.

This clonotype was counted between two and nine times. This chain connects TRBV28 to TRBJ1-2, with a tentative D call TRBD1 (6 bases). CDR3 length equals 14 residues. V was trimmed by 3 bases and J by 5 bases, leaving 13 bases between them. CDR1 MDHEN and CDR2 SYDVKM come from the germline V gene. The CDR3 region has the DNA TGTGCCAGCAGTTTTACAGGGACCGGTTATGGCTACACCTTC. It yields the protein CASSFTGTGYGYTF.

This clonotype was detected a few times. The gene calls are TRBV14 and TRBJ2-7; D might be TRBD1 (6 bases). Germline V gives CDR1 SGHDN, CDR2 FVKESK. The CDR3 loop spans 15 amino acids. The V gene lost 4 bases and the J gene lost 7 bases, with 20 bases spanning the gap. CDR3 protein: CASSLGPSGAREQYF. The DNA for the CDR3 is TGTGCCAGCAGCCTCGGCCCGTCAGGGGCACGAGAGCAGTACTTC.